One sample yielded the 14 T cell receptor beta chains listed below, sequenced in a study of T-cell memory formation after mild COVID-19. TCRdb recomputed calls from the 5' RACE reads with MiXCR, one row per CDR3 protein. The profile shows around 450,000 distinct CDR3 sequences, 15% to 25% of them singletons. Sequencing used PBMCs or a T cell subset sorted from them (not recorded which). These receptors all come from an adult woman who had mild COVID-19 (a few samples of this study predate the infection). Cell type and time point are not known.

The table lists this clonotype with a few counts. The J gene is TRBJ2-5, the V gene TRBV7-8, with D possibly called TRBD1 or TRBD2 (5 bases each). The V and J ends lost 5 bases and 7 bases respectively, with 14 bases between them. The CDR3 contains 13 residues. Germline V gene lookup returns CDR1 SGHVS and CDR2 FQNEAQ. The CDR3 nucleotides are TGTGCCAGCAGCCGGGACCGCGAAGGGACCCAGTACTTC. Its protein product is CASSRDREGTQYF.

This clonotype came up a few times. The chain combines TRBV9 with TRBJ2-3, with a possible D match to TRBD1 (5 bases). Germline CDR1 and CDR2: SGDLS and YYNGEE. This CDR3 has 15 residues. V was pared by 2 bases and J by 0 bases, with 10 bases between. As DNA, the CDR3 is TGTGCCAGCAGCGTTCAGGGATGGAGCACAGATACGCAGTATTTT. Encoded protein: CASSVQGWSTDTQYF. The full variable domain, completed using reference TRBV9 and TRBJ2-3, is DSGVTQTPKHLITATGQRVTLRCSPRSGDLSVYWYQQSLDQGLQFLIQYYNGEERAKGNILERFSAQQFPDLHSELNLSSLELGDSALYFCASSVQGWSTDTQYFGPGTRLTVL.

The chain is built from TRBV18 and TRBJ2-1; D ambiguous. V was cut by 1 base and J by 8 bases, with 3 bases left in between. Per the germline V gene, CDR1 is KGHSH and CDR2 is LQKENI. This CDR3 contains 11 residues. The CDR3 sequence is CASSPQDEQFF. The CDR3 nucleotides are TGTGCCAGCTCACCACAAGATGAGCAGTTCTTC.

This clonotype was observed a few times. The chain is built from TRBV6-2 or TRBV6-3 and TRBJ2-7; D is undetermined. Germline V gene sequence: CDR1 MNHEY, CDR2 SVGEGT. The CDR3 totals 13 residues. DNA of the CDR3: TGTGTCAACACCGGGCCAGTGGCTTACGAGCAGTACTTC. Its translation is CVNTGPVAYEQYF.

This clonotype was counted ten times or more. The chain combines TRBV5-1 with TRBJ2-2, with D hard to call. Germline assignment: CDR1 SGHRS and CDR2 YFSETQ. The V gene lost 0 bases and the J gene lost 6 bases, with 15 bases spanning the gap. CDR3 length: 16 amino acids. The CDR3 nucleotides read TGCGCCAGCAGCTTGGGCCTGGGCATTGGCCCCGGGGAGCTGTTTTTT. This sequence encodes CASSLGLGIGPGELFF.

The chain combines TRBV25-1 with TRBJ2-1; 11 bases are a match to TRBD2. Germline V CDR1 and CDR2: MGHDK, SYGVNS. This CDR3 spans 16 amino acids. After removal of 1 base from V and 6 bases from J, the junction contained 5 bases not matched to a gene. In DNA form, the CDR3 reads TGTGCCAGCAGTGAATGGAGTAGCGGGAGGGGCAATGAGCAGTTCTTC. This gives the protein CASSEWSSGRGNEQFF. The whole variable domain, filled in from reference TRBV25-1 and TRBJ2-1, reads EADIYQTPRYLVIGTGKKITLECSQTMGHDKMYWYQQDPGMELHLIHYSYGVNSTEKGDLSSESTVSRIRTEHFPLTLESARPSHTSQYLCASSEWSSGRGNEQFFGPGTRLTVL.

This clonotype came up a few times. The V and J genes are TRBV3-1 and TRBJ2-3; TRBD2 matches at 7 bases. V was pared by 7 bases and J by 5 bases, with 9 bases of the junction left unmatched. Per the germline V gene, CDR1 is LGHDT and CDR2 is YNNKEL (reference sequence). CDR3 length: 14 amino acids. The CDR3 is CASILSGVGDTQYF. CDR3 sequence (DNA): TGTGCCAGCATCCTCAGCGGGGTGGGAGATACGCAGTATTTT.

The rearrangement joins TRBV20-1 to TRBJ2-7; TRBD2 agrees at 12 bases. Germline lookup yields CDR1 DFQATT and CDR2 SNEGSKA (reference sequence). The CDR3 loop spans 15 amino acids. The ends lost 5 bases at V and 5 bases at J; junction bases unmatched: 10. The CDR3 here is CSAHRLAGVSHEQYF. DNA of the CDR3: TGCAGTGCTCATAGACTAGCGGGAGTTAGCCACGAGCAGTACTTC.

This clonotype was seen a handful of times. The J gene is TRBJ1-5, the V gene TRBV5-6, with a tentative D call TRBD1 (6 bases). CDR3 length: 16 amino acids. V was pared by 5 bases and J by 1 base, with 16 bases between. CDR1 SGHDT and CDR2 YYEEEE come from the germline V gene. The CDR3 sequence is CASSYAGGRSNQPQHF. CDR3 sequence (DNA): TGTGCCAGCAGTTATGCCGGGGGGCGAAGCAATCAGCCCCAGCATTTT.

J is TRBJ1-2 and V is TRBV6-1, with unresolved D. The CDR3 sequence is 13 residues long. In germline, CDR1 is MNHNS, CDR2 SASEGT. Trimming pared 6 bases from V and 4 bases from J, leaving 12 bases between. CDR3 coding DNA: TGTGCCAGCAGCAAACCCTCCGGCTATGGCTACACCTTC. Translated: CASSKPSGYGYTF.

The gene calls are TRBV12-3 or TRBV12-4 and TRBJ2-5; D is possibly TRBD1 (6 bases). V was clipped by 7 bases and J by 5 bases, with 20 bases between them. The CDR3 loop spans 15 amino acids. The DNA of the CDR3 is TGTGCCAGCACCTACCGAGGGCAGGGGTCCGAGACCCAGTACTTC. Residues: CASTYRGQGSETQYF.

This clonotype has a handful of counts. The rearrangement uses TRBV15 and TRBJ2-1, with D tentatively TRBD1 or TRBD2 (5 bases each). This CDR3 is built from 16 residues. In germline, CDR1 is LNHNV, CDR2 YYDKDF (reference sequence). Trimming took 1 base from V and 8 from J, leaving 18 bases between them. CDR3 DNA sequence: TGTGCCACCAGCAGAGGGGACGGTAAGGTTTTCGATGAGCAGTTCTTC. This gives the protein CATSRGDGKVFDEQFF.

This clonotype has just a few counts. The chain couples TRBV7-9 to TRBJ2-3; D is unresolved. CDR1 and CDR2 (germline): SEHNR, FQNEAQ (reference sequence). Trimming cost V 1 base and J 1 base, with 9 bases left between them. There are 15 residues in the CDR3. The chain's CDR3 is CASSLVLSGTDTQYF. The CDR3 region has the DNA TGTGCCAGCAGCTTAGTCTTGTCTGGCACAGATACGCAGTATTTT.

This clonotype was detected a few times. The chain has TRBV5-1 and TRBJ1-1; maybe TRBD1 (5 bases). The CDR3 contains 12 residues. V shed 4 bases and J shed 5 bases, with 9 bases lying between them. CDR1 is SGHRS, CDR2 YFSETQ, per germline. CDR3 sequence reads: CASSPGLTEAFF. In DNA, the CDR3 is TGCGCCAGCAGCCCGGGACTAACTGAAGCTTTCTTT.